This T cell receptor beta chain was captured by sequencing in a study of T cell changes during pregnancy in multiple sclerosis. Trimming shortened V by 10 bases and J by 8 bases, and 17 bases separated the two germline ends. The CDR3 runs to 12 residues. CDR1 is MGHDK and CDR2 is SYGVNS in the germline V gene. Only in-frame clones appear in the TCRdb table, and some are missing; sequencing was by immunoSEQ multiplex PCR. The sample has 35,000 to 55,000 clones; more than 75% are singletons. This chain connects TRBV25-1 to TRBJ1-2; TRBD1 is a possible D gene (5 bases). The sequences come from CD8+ T cells from peripheral blood mononuclear cells, collected after pregnancy. This sequence was found in a female donor in good health, enrolled as a control in a pregnancy study. Here the CDR3 reads CATYGGLRGYTF. DNA for the CDR3: TGTGCCACCTATGGGGGGTTGCGGGGCTACACCTTC.